This T cell receptor beta chain was documented in a study of cytomegalovirus exposure and HLA in healthy donors. Donors likely had unrecorded immune exposures despite being nominally healthy when sampled. PCR employed 60 Vbeta and 13 Jbeta primers. Data came from immunoSEQ multiplex PCR; TCRdb stores just in-frame clones and leaves some out. The sample lists approximately 110,000 clones; around 77% were seen once. Whole-study findings and limits: In a later analysis, TCR association rates varied by HLA locus: DRB1 most, HLA-C fewest. In a later analysis, at a false discovery rate of 0.05, roughly 18,000 TCR beta sequences were associated with HLA alleles. For TCR beta chains, V- and J-gene trimming was later linked to a missense DCLRE1C variant.

Regarding this clone: Its antigen is unknown.

The CDR3 runs 13 residues. Trimming took 5 bases from V and 7 from J, leaving 12 bases between them. Germline V gene lookup returns CDR1 LNHDA and CDR2 SQIVND (reference sequence). Sequencing was carried out using PBMCs. The TCR comes from a woman between 25 and 40 years old in good health and CMV-seropositive. The V and J genes are TRBV19 and TRBJ2-1, with a possible D match to TRBD1 (5 bases). CDR3 residues: CASSPQGWNEQFF. The DNA of the CDR3 is TGTGCCAGTAGTCCGCAGGGTTGGAATGAGCAGTTCTTC. The full variable domain, rest sourced from reference TRBV19 and TRBJ2-1, is DGGITQSPKYLFRKEGQNVTLSCEQNLNHDAMYWYRQDPGQGLRLIYYSQIVNDFQKGDIAEGYSVSREKKESFPLTVTSAQKNPTAFYLCASSPQGWNEQFFGPGTRLTVL.